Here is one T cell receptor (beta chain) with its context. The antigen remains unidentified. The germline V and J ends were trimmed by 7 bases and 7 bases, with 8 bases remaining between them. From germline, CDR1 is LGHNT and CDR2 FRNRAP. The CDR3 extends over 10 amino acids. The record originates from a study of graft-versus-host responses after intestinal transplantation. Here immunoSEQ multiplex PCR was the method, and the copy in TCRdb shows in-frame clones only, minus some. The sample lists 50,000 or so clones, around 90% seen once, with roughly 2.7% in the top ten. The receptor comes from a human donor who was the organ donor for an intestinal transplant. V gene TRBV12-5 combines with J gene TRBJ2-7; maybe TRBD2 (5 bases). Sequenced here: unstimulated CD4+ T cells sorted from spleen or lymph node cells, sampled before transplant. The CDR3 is CASAPGEQYF. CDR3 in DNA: TGTGCTAGTGCCCCGGGGGAGCAGTACTTC. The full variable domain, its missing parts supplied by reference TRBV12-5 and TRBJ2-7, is DARVTQTPRHKVTEMGQEVTMRCQPILGHNTVFWYRQTMMQGLELLAYFRNRAPLDDSGMPKDRFSAEMPDATLATLKIQPSEPRDSAVYFCASAPGEQYFGPGTRLTVT.